Below, 21 T cell receptor beta chains from the same sample are listed, as sequenced in a study of T cell clonality in common variable immunodeficiency. The method was immunoSEQ multiplex PCR; TCRdb's version includes in-frame clones alone and lacks a portion of them. The counts give approximately 42,000 clones, none of them seen only once; around 1.4% is held by the top ten. The specimen was peripheral blood mononuclear cells. These receptor sequences come from a person between 18 and 75 years old in good health.

This clone occurred many times. Read data end 3 residues before the CDR3 end; the end is taken from the germline J gene. This chain uses TRBV7-2 with TRBJ1-2; 8 bases align to TRBD1. This CDR3 is built from 14 residues. The V and J ends lost 1 base and 7 bases, in that order; junction bases with no gene match: 5. From germline, CDR1 is SGHTA and CDR2 FQGNSA. The CDR3 loop reads CASSLGTGLGGYTF. CDR3 bases read: TGTGCCAGCAGCTTAGGGACAGGGTTGGGTGGC. Complete variable domain (other parts from reference TRBV7-2 and TRBJ1-2): GAGVSQSPSNKVTEKGKDVELRCDPISGHTALYWYRQSLGQGLEFLIYFQGNSAPDKSGLPSDRFSAERTGGSVSTLTIQRTQQEDSAVYLCASSLGTGLGGYTFGSGTRLTVV.

Turning to this clone: The CDR3 end is not reached by the read, which stops 3 residues before it; the germline J gene fills it in. The rearrangement uses TRBV7-9 and TRBJ1-2; weak D call: TRBD1 (5 bases). This CDR3 contains 12 residues. From germline, CDR1 is SEHNR and CDR2 FQNEAQ (reference sequence). The DNA read from the CDR3 is TGTGCCAGCAGCTATCAGGGTTCCGAC. Translating it yields CASSYQGSD. The full CDR3 sequence reads CASSYQGSDYTF.

This clone came up many times. The sequenced fragment ends 3 residues before the CDR3 boundary, so the rest is inferred from the germline J gene. This sequence joins TRBV29-1 and TRBJ2-7, with D perhaps TRBD1 (5 bases). V was cut by 6 bases and J by 0 bases, with 6 bases left in between. This CDR3 is built from 11 residues. Germline loops: CDR1 SQVTM, CDR2 ANQGSEA. Incomplete CDR3 DNA: TGCAGCGTGACAGACTCCTACGAG. Translating it yields CSVTDSYE. The whole CDR3 protein reads CSVTDSYEQYF.

This clone has a count of ten or more. The read ends 3 residues early relative to the CDR3; the germline J gene fills the gap. The chain is built from TRBV2 and TRBJ2-5; 9 bases map to TRBD1. The CDR3 is made up of 12 amino acids. With V trimmed by 8 bases and J by 3 bases, 1 base remained unmatched. Per germline, CDR1 SNHLY and CDR2 FYNNEI. The CDR3 loop reads CASRDREETQYF. The sequenced CDR3 bases are TGTGCCAGCCGGGACAGGGAAGAGACC.

This clone was detected many times. The sequenced fragment ends 3 residues before the CDR3 boundary, so the rest is inferred from the germline J gene. The chain is built from TRBV19 and TRBJ1-1; 10 nucleotides agree with TRBD1. There are 16 residues in the CDR3. V gave up 6 bases and J gave up 0 bases; unmatched junction bases: 7. Germline CDR1 reads LNHDA; CDR2 reads SQIVND (reference sequence). The CDR3 DNA, read in part, is TGTGCCAGTAGAGAGGACAGGGGGGACATGAACACTGAA. It yields the protein CASREDRGDMNTE. The whole CDR3 is CASREDRGDMNTEAFF. The entire variable domain, with the rest obtained from reference TRBV19 and TRBJ1-1, is as follows: DGGITQSPKYLFRKEGQNVTLSCEQNLNHDAMYWYRQDPGQGLRLIYYSQIVNDFQKGDIAEGYSVSREKKESFPLTVTSAQKNPTAFYLCASREDRGDMNTEAFFGQGTRLTVV.

This clone was recorded many times. The CDR3 extends 3 residues past the end of the read, so its final part is completed from the germline J gene. The V call is TRBV7-4, the J call TRBJ2-5, with 12 positions matching TRBD2. CDR1 SGHVT and CDR2 SQSDAQ come from the germline V gene. V was clipped by 5 bases and J by 2 bases; unmatched bases: 6. This CDR3 region has 16 residues. Partial CDR3 DNA: TGTGCCAGCAGCACGGGACTAGCGGGTACTCAAGAGACC. Its protein product is CASSTGLAGTQET. The complete CDR3 sequence is CASSTGLAGTQETQYF.

This clone was seen at least ten times. CDR3 DNA, as far as it was read: TGCGCCAGCAGCCAAGCACGACAGGGTTACGAG. This encodes CASSQARQGYE. The full-length CDR3 reads as CASSQARQGYEQYF. The chain joins TRBV4-1 to TRBJ2-7, with 7 positions matching TRBD1. Read coverage stops 3 residues before the CDR3 terminus; the germline J gene supplies the remainder. The CDR3 has 14 residues. J lost 4 bases, V lost 1 base, and 4 bases had no gene match. Looked up from germline, CDR1 is MGHRA and CDR2 is YSYEKL.

This clone was observed many times. The read terminates 3 residues before the CDR3 end, so the remaining end is supplied by the germline J gene. The chain employs TRBV20-1 and TRBJ1-6, with 10 bases that match TRBD1. The germline CDR1 and CDR2 sequences are DFQATT and SNEGSKA (reference sequence). The CDR3 sequence is 16 residues long. V shed 6 bases and J 7 bases; nucleotides not matched to a gene: 12. The DNA read from the CDR3 is TGCAGTGCGAAGGCGGGGACAGGGGTGACGAATTCACCC. This encodes CSAKAGTGVTNSP. The CDR3 reads in full as CSAKAGTGVTNSPLHF.

This clone occurred many times. The CDR3 goes on 3 residues after the read ends, and that part is filled in from the germline J gene. V gene TRBV20-1 combines with J gene TRBJ2-2; 7 nucleotides line up with TRBD2. The CDR3 sequence is 13 residues long. Germline assignment: CDR1 DFQATT and CDR2 SNEGSKA (reference sequence). CDR3 DNA (partial): TGCAGTGCTAGAGGGGGCGCGGGGGAAAAG. Amino acids: CSARGGAGEK. The whole CDR3 protein is CSARGGAGEKLFF.

This clone came up many times. The read ends 3 residues shy of where the CDR3 ends; the end is completed using the germline J gene. V gene TRBV10-3 combines with J gene TRBJ1-2; possibly TRBD1 for D (5 bases). Germline lookup yields CDR1 ENHRY and CDR2 SYGVKD. The CDR3 loop spans 16 amino acids. CDR3 DNA (partial): TGTGCCATCAGTGAGTCGCCAGACAGCCCGAAGGGGGGC. This encodes CAISESPDSPKGG. The whole CDR3 reads CAISESPDSPKGGYTF.

There are many counts of this clone. Sequencing ends 3 residues short of the CDR3 end; the germline J gene provides the rest. This chain links TRBV30 with TRBJ2-7; possibly TRBD1 for D (8 bases). The CDR3 has 14 amino acids. CDR1 is GTSNPN and CDR2 is SVGIG in the germline V gene (reference sequence). The V gene lost 5 bases and the J gene lost 4 bases, with 18 bases spanning the gap. The covered CDR3 bases are TGTGCCTGGGAGAATACAGGGGGGGGTTACGAG. Encoded protein: CAWENTGGGYE. The whole CDR3 region reads CAWENTGGGYEQYF.

This clone was observed at least ten times. The CDR3 end falls 3 residues outside the read, so it is completed with the germline J gene. This chain connects TRBV4-2 to TRBJ2-1; 7 nucleotides match TRBD2. Germline V lookup: CDR1 LGHNA, CDR2 YNFKEQ. Unmatched junction bases numbered 8, after V lost 0 bases and J lost 6 bases. CDR3 length: 16 residues. The CDR3 sequence: CASSQDTAGRGNEQFF. CDR3 bases read: TGTGCCAGCAGCCAAGATACAGCGGGAAGGGGCAATGAG.

This clone was detected many times. The missing CDR3 end, 3 residues past where the read stops, is filled in from the germline J gene. The chain carries TRBV20-1 and TRBJ2-6; possible D gene TRBD1, 5 bases. This CDR3 has 16 amino acids. Trimming pared 6 bases from V and 0 bases from J, leaving 15 bases between. CDR1 is DFQATT and CDR2 is SNEGSKA in the germline V gene (reference sequence). CDR3 loop: CSADQGLNSGANVLTF. CDR3 DNA (partial): TGCAGTGCGGACCAGGGCCTGAACTCTGGGGCCAACGTC.

This clone showed up many times. The observed sequence ends 3 residues before the CDR3 terminus, with the missing tail filled in from the germline J gene. The V gene is TRBV6-2 or TRBV6-3, the J gene TRBJ2-1; the match to TRBD2 covers 13 bases. Trimming removed 4 bases from V and 3 bases from J; junction bases left unmatched: 0. Germline V gene lookup returns CDR1 MNHEY and CDR2 SVGEGT. The CDR3 consists of 15 residues. The CDR3 region is CASSWTSGSYNEQFF. Incomplete CDR3 DNA: TGTGCCAGCAGTTGGACTAGCGGGAGCTACAATGAG.

This clone was observed many times. The read terminates 3 residues ahead of where the CDR3 ends, so the germline J gene completes it. The chain joins TRBV19 to TRBJ2-3; D is unresolved. Germline CDR1 is LNHDA and CDR2 is SQIVND (reference sequence). There are 13 residues in the CDR3. Trimming removed 6 bases at V and 2 bases at J, with 9 bases between. The CDR3 bases that were read are TGTGCCAGTAGCTCCCCCTACACAGATACG. Translation gives CASSSPYTDT. In full, the CDR3 is CASSSPYTDTQYF.

This clone occurred many times. The read is 3 residues too short to cover the CDR3 end, so that end is filled in from the germline J gene. This chain connects TRBV5-1 to TRBJ2-7, with D perhaps being TRBD1 or TRBD2 (5 bases each). The CDR3 contains 14 residues. Germline V gives CDR1 SGHRS, CDR2 YFSETQ. Trimming removed 1 base at V and 2 bases at J, with 10 bases between. The CDR3 reads CASSLQGVAYEQYF. The DNA read from the CDR3 is TGCGCCAGCAGCTTGCAGGGAGTGGCCTACGAG.

This clone has at least ten counts. Read coverage stops 3 residues before the CDR3 terminus; the germline J gene supplies the remainder. This sample also contains other DNA sequences that code for the same CDR3. V is TRBV5-1 and J is TRBJ2-3, with 12 bases lining up with TRBD2. CDR1 SGHRS and CDR2 YFSETQ come from the germline V gene. The CDR3 has 16 amino acids. Trimming took 3 bases from V and 2 from J; bases not matched to a gene: 4. CDR3 DNA, as far as it was read: TGCGCCAGCAGCTCCCGGACTAGCGGGACCACAGATACG. It translates to CASSSRTSGTTDT. The complete CDR3 sequence is CASSSRTSGTTDTQYF.

This clone was detected ten times or more. The read ends 3 residues before the CDR3 terminus; that terminus is restored from the germline J gene. The chain uses TRBV20-1 and TRBJ1-2; TRBD1 aligns across 7 bases. The junction had 9 bases not matched to a gene; V was cut back by 7 bases and J by 4 bases. Germline V CDR1 and CDR2: DFQATT, SNEGSKA (reference sequence). CDR3 size: 13 residues. CDR3 bases read: TGCAGTGTAAGCGGGACAGAGGGCTATGGC. This encodes CSVSGTEGYG. In full, the CDR3 reads CSVSGTEGYGYTF.

The sample holds many counts of this clone. The sequence runs out 3 residues before the end of the CDR3; the remainder is reconstructed from the germline J gene. This chain connects TRBV29-1 to TRBJ2-3; 7 bases match TRBD2. CDR3 length equals 13 residues. V lost 6 bases, J lost 2 bases, and 5 bases stayed unmatched. Germline V lookup: CDR1 SQVTM, CDR2 ANQGSEA. The DNA read from the CDR3 is TGCAGCGTGGCGGGGGACTTCACAGATACG. Its translation is CSVAGDFTDT. From start to end, the CDR3 is CSVAGDFTDTQYF.

This clone was recorded at least ten times. The sequence runs out 3 residues before the end of the CDR3; the remainder is reconstructed from the germline J gene. This rearrangement joins TRBV7-8 to TRBJ2-1; D is undetermined. V lost 5 bases to trimming and J lost 5 bases, with 13 bases between them. The germline CDR1 and CDR2 sequences are SGHVS and FQNEAQ. The CDR3 runs to 14 residues. The CDR3 here is CASSREGWDNEQFF. The CDR3 DNA, read in part, is TGTGCCAGCAGCCGAGAAGGGTGGGACAATGAG.

This clone was recorded a few times. The missing CDR3 end, 3 residues past where the read stops, is filled in from the germline J gene. The V gene is TRBV5-5, the J gene TRBJ2-3; 9 nucleotides align to TRBD1. Losses at the gene ends were 4 bases for V and 2 bases for J; bases not matched to a gene: 5. Per the germline V gene, CDR1 is SGHKS and CDR2 is YYEKEE (reference sequence). This CDR3 is built from 15 residues. CDR3 DNA, as far as it was read: TGTGCCAGCAGCCAAACAGGGGGCGCCACAGATACG. It translates to CASSQTGGATDT. The CDR3 in full is CASSQTGGATDTQYF.